The 14 T cell receptor beta chains below come from one sample, sequenced in a study of CD8+ T cells in alopecia areata. Once RNA had been extracted, it was reverse transcribed into cDNA to act as the sequencing template. Sequenced by immunoSEQ multiplex PCR; TCRdb stores in-frame clones only, minus some. The table has 160,000 or so clones, under 60% seen once. The specimen was CD8+ T cells sorted from blood, collected at week 0. Receptors were obtained from a human donor with alopecia areata.

The chain has TRBV6-5 and TRBJ1-4; D is unresolved. CDR1 is MNHEY and CDR2 is SVGAGI in the germline V gene. The V gene lost 6 bases and the J gene lost 11 bases, with 16 bases spanning the gap. The CDR3 runs 13 residues. The CDR3: CASRAFSTLKLFF. The CDR3 DNA follows: TGTGCCAGCAGGGCTTTCAGCACCTTGAAACTGTTTTTT.

This clone turned up a few times. The chain recombines TRBV10-2 with TRBJ2-5; D unresolved. This CDR3 has 13 residues. The V gene lost 3 bases and the J gene lost 7 bases, with 12 bases spanning the gap. The V gene's germline CDR1 is WSHSY and CDR2 SAAADI. CDR3 residues: CASSEEGVGTQYF. In DNA form, the CDR3 reads TGCGCCAGCAGTGAAGAAGGAGTTGGGACCCAGTACTTC.

This clone was seen only once. The rearrangement joins TRBV7-9 to TRBJ1-2, with D possibly matching TRBD1 (6 bases). CDR1 and CDR2 (germline): SEHNR, FQNEAQ (reference sequence). The CDR3 has 15 amino acids. V was pared by 7 bases and J by 2 bases, with 17 bases between. The CDR3 is CASTGVGGRNYGYTF. The CDR3 coding sequence is TGTGCCAGCACCGGCGTTGGGGGCAGGAACTATGGCTACACCTTC.

This clone showed up just a few times. The rearrangement uses TRBV15 and TRBJ1-6; D call uncertain. CDR1 and CDR2 (germline): LNHNV, YYDKDF (reference sequence). CDR3 length equals 13 residues. Trimming shortened V by 0 bases and J by 10 bases, and 7 bases separated the two germline ends. CDR3: CATSRELGSPLHF. The DNA of the CDR3 is TGTGCCACCAGCAGAGAATTAGGATCACCCCTCCACTTT.

The chain is built from TRBV4-3 and TRBJ2-7; 10 bases map to TRBD1. The V gene's germline CDR1 is LGHNA and CDR2 YSLEER. V was pared by 6 bases and J by 2 bases, with 7 bases of the junction left unmatched. This CDR3 spans 15 amino acids. CDR3 bases: TGCGCCAGCAGTGCTGGGACAGGGGACCCCTACGAGCAGTACTTC. Amino acids: CASSAGTGDPYEQYF.

Written as DNA, the CDR3 is TGCAGCGTTGAAGCCCCCCGGACAGGGATTAGCGAGCAGTACTTC. This gives the protein CSVEAPRTGISEQYF. The chain links TRBV29-1 to TRBJ2-7; 8 bases match TRBD1. Germline V CDR1 and CDR2: SQVTM, ANQGSEA. The J segment lost 6 bases and the V segment lost 1 base, leaving 11 bases of the junction unmatched. CDR3 size: 15 residues.

This clone was counted between two and nine times. This chain connects TRBV29-1 to TRBJ1-2; D call uncertain. CDR3 size: 12 residues. The V gene's germline CDR1 is SQVTM and CDR2 ANQGSEA. The germline V and J ends were trimmed by 1 base and 8 bases, with 11 bases remaining between them. CDR3 sequence reads: CSVEGAGRGYTF. CDR3 sequence (DNA): TGCAGCGTTGAAGGGGCAGGCCGAGGCTACACCTTC.

The V gene is TRBV5-6, the J gene TRBJ1-2; unclear D gene. The V end lost 4 bases, the J end lost 4 bases, and 14 bases lay between the germline ends. Germline V gene lookup returns CDR1 SGHDT and CDR2 YYEEEE. This CDR3 region has 14 residues. CDR3 in DNA: TGTGCCAGCAGCGCGATACAAGACCCCTATGGCTACACCTTC. Its protein product is CASSAIQDPYGYTF.

This clone has only a few counts. The chain recombines TRBV29-1 with TRBJ2-3, with 10 bases lining up with TRBD2. The germline V gene has CDR1 SQVTM and CDR2 ANQGSEA. CDR3 length: 15 amino acids. With 1 base clipped from V and 6 bases from J, the junction kept 7 bases outside the gene matches. The CDR3 nucleotides are TGCAGCGTTGAAGCTAGCGGGGGAAGCGGGGATACGCAGTATTTT. Translation gives CSVEASGGSGDTQYF.

The chain is built from TRBV7-9 and TRBJ2-3; 8 bases are a match to TRBD2. The CDR3 length is 16 residues. J was trimmed by 0 bases and V by 3 bases; bases with no gene match: 5. Germline V gene lookup returns CDR1 SEHNR and CDR2 FQNEAQ (reference sequence). CDR3 protein: CASSLRAGASTDTQYF. In nucleotides, the CDR3 is TGTGCCAGCAGCTTGCGAGCGGGGGCCAGCACAGATACGCAGTATTTT.

The CDR3 loop is CASNTRKGDETQYF. CDR3 DNA: TGTGCCAGCAACACCCGGAAGGGCGATGAGACCCAGTACTTC. The J gene is TRBJ2-5, the V gene TRBV6-6; no clear D gene. The CDR3 is 14 residues long. Trimming cost V 7 bases and J 5 bases, with 17 bases left between them. Germline CDR1 and CDR2: MNHNY and SVGAGI (reference sequence).

This clone was seen more than once but under ten times. This chain connects TRBV7-8 to TRBJ1-5, with 8 positions matching TRBD1. J was trimmed by 6 bases and V by 5 bases; bases with no gene match: 9. Germline lookup yields CDR1 SGHVS and CDR2 FQNEAQ. This CDR3 has 15 amino acids. This CDR3 is CASSQGRGPSQPQHF. DNA of the CDR3: TGTGCCAGCAGCCAGGGCAGGGGGCCGAGTCAGCCCCAGCATTTT.

The chain uses TRBV6-4 and TRBJ2-1; D gene ambiguous. CDR1 is MRHNA, CDR2 SNTAGT, per germline. The CDR3 has 15 amino acids. V dropped 2 bases and J dropped 0 bases, with 8 bases sitting between them. CDR3 bases: TGTGCCAGCAGTGACGTTCATACCTCCTACAATGAGCAGTTCTTC. Encoded protein: CASSDVHTSYNEQFF.

This clone was detected once. This chain uses TRBV11-2 with TRBJ2-3; 8 bases align to TRBD2. CDR1 and CDR2 from the germline V gene are SGHAT and FQNNGV. J gave up 2 bases and V 1 base, and 5 bases lay outside the gene matches. The CDR3 loop spans 16 amino acids. The CDR3 protein is CASSLVSGGDTDTQYF. The CDR3 bases are TGTGCCAGCAGCTTAGTGAGCGGGGGAGACACAGATACGCAGTATTTT.